This T cell receptor beta chain was observed in a study of blood T cell repertoires in COVID-19. As for the study in general: The study drew acute and convalescent COVID-19 samples from the United States, Italy and Spain.

The CDR3 runs 12 residues. The germline gives CDR1 SGHKS, CDR2 YYEKEE (reference sequence). V lost 6 bases, J lost 9 bases, and 4 bases stayed unmatched. The table came from immunoSEQ multiplex PCR; TCRdb's copy has only in-frame clones and leaves some out. The repertoire holds around 200,000 clones, around nine tenths seen once, with 12% in the top ten. The clonotype was recovered from a woman aged 18-29 years who had recovered from COVID-19. This chain links TRBV5-5 with TRBJ2-1, with 9 bases lining up with TRBD2. Sequencing input: peripheral blood. The CDR3 here is CASKIAGVEQFF. The CDR3 bases are TGTGCCAGCAAAATAGCGGGAGTTGAGCAGTTCTTC.